These T cell receptor beta chains were read from a single sample in a study of ipilimumab plus nivolumab after autologous stem cell transplantation. Method: immunoSEQ multiplex PCR; TCRdb's copy keeps in-frame clones and lacks some. The sample consists of 10,000 to 15,000 clones, around 73% of them appearing once. This sample comprised PBMCs, obtained in a trial of ipilimumab plus nivolumab as post-transplant consolidation. These receptors originate from a male donor with diffuse large B-cell lymphoma. CDR3s include the opening cysteine and the closing phenylalanine or tryptophan.

j_call	v_call	cdr3_aa
TRBJ2-1	TRBV14	CASSSLAGGPLGSNEQFF
TRBJ2-5	TRBV9	CASSSGGAGETQYF
TRBJ2-3	TRBV4-3	CASSTRGRADTQYF
TRBJ1-1	TRBV2	CASSGAPMRTEAFF
TRBJ2-5	TRBV18	CASSLSGGTQETQYF
TRBJ1-1	TRBV6-1	CASRQLTGGSTEAFF
TRBJ1-1	TRBV2	CASRGDRGTEAFF
TRBJ2-1	TRBV5-1	CASSLEEGGSYNEQFF
TRBJ1-2	TRBV29-1	CSVEQGGNYGYTF
TRBJ1-1	TRBV2	CASSSGVRNTEAFF